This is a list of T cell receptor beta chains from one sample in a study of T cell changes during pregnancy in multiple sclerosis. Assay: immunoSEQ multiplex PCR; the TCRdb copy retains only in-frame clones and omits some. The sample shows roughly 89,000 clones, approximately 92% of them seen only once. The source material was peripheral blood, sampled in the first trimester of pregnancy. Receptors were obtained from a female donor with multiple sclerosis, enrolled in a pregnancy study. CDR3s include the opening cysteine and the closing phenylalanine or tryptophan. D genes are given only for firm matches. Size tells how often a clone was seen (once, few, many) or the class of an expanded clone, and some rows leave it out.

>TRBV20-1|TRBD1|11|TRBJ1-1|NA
CSAQGQTEAFF
TGCAGTGCTCAGGGACAGACTGAAGCTTTCTTT
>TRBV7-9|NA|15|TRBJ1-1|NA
CATHSAGRVNTEAFF
TGTGCCACCCATTCGGCAGGCCGCGTGAACACTGAAGCTTTCTTT
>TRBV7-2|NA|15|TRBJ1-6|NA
CASSFNRVVNSPLHF
TGTGCCAGCAGCTTCAACAGGGTAGTCAATTCACCCCTCCACTTT
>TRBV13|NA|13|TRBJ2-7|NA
CASSLGRGYEQYF
TGTGCCAGCAGCTTAGGCCGGGGCTACGAGCAGTACTTC
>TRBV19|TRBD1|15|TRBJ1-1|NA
CASSITGGIRAEAFF
TGTGCCAGTAGTATAACAGGGGGCATCCGCGCTGAAGCTTTCTTT
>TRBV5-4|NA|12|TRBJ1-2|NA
CASSQAGPTYTF
TGTGCCAGCAGCCAGGCGGGACCGACCTACACCTTC
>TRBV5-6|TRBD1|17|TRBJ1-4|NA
CASSTIGQGATNEKLFF
TGTGCCAGCAGCACCATAGGACAGGGTGCAACTAATGAAAAACTGTTTTTT
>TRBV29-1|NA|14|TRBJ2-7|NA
CSVELAASSYEQYF
TGCAGCGTTGAATTAGCGGCAAGCTCCTACGAGCAGTACTTC
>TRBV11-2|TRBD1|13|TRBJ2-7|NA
CASTETGTYEQYF
TGTGCCAGCACTGAGACAGGGACCTACGAGCAGTACTTC
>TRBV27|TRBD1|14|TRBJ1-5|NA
CASSLGQGAQPQHF
TGTGCCAGCAGTTTGGGCCAGGGGGCTCAGCCCCAGCATTTT
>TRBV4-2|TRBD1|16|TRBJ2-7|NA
CASSQSNRGPTGEQYF
TGTGCCAGCAGCCAGTCCAACAGGGGACCTACCGGCGAGCAGTACTTC
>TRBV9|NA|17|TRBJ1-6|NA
CASSHTIDTSYNSPLHF
TGTGCCAGCAGCCACACAATCGACACTTCCTATAATTCACCCCTCCACTTT
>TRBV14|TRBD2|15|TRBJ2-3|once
CASSLISGGSDTQYF
TGTGCCAGCAGCCTCATTAGCGGGGGCTCAGATACGCAGTATTTT
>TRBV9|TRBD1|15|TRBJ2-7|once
CASSPTGGASYEQYF
TGTGCCAGCAGCCCAACAGGGGGCGCATCATACGAGCAGTACTTC
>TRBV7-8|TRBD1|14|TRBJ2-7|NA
CASSSGTDLYEQYF
TGTGCCAGCAGCTCCGGGACAGACCTCTACGAGCAGTACTTC
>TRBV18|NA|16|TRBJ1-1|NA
CASSPCYSPRGTEAFF
TGTGCCAGCTCACCTTGTTACAGCCCGCGAGGGACTGAAGCTTTCTTT
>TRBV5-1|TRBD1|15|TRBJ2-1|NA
CASAPGQGNYNEQFF
TGCGCCAGCGCTCCGGGACAGGGAAACTACAATGAGCAGTTCTTC
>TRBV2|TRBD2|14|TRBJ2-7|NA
CASSTLAGGYEQYF
TGTGCCAGCAGTACCCTAGCGGGGGGCTACGAGCAGTACTTC
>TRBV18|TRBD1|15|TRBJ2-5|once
CASSPGQTKQETQYF
TGTGCCAGCTCTCCGGGACAGACGAAACAAGAGACCCAGTACTTC
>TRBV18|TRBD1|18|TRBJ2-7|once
CASSLTPTGGESSYEQYF
TGTGCCAGCTCACTTACCCCCACAGGGGGCGAAAGCTCCTACGAGCAGTACTTC
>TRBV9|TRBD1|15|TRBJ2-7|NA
CASSVFGTGVYEQYF
TGTGCCAGCAGCGTATTTGGGACAGGGGTCTACGAGCAGTACTTC
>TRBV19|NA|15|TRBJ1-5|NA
CASSIGGGTNQPQHF
TGTGCCAGTAGTATAGGGGGGGGGACTAATCAGCCCCAGCATTTT
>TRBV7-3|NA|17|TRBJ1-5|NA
CASSALWAKDSNQPQHF
TGTGCCAGCAGTGCCCTATGGGCAAAAGATAGCAATCAGCCCCAGCATTTT
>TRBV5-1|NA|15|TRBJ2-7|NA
CASSLGGGGSREQYF
TGCGCCAGCAGCTTGGGGGGCGGGGGCTCTCGGGAGCAGTACTTC
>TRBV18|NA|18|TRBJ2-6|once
CASSPRKRAHSGANVLTF
TGTGCCAGCTCACCACGGAAGAGGGCCCACTCTGGGGCCAACGTCCTGACTTTC
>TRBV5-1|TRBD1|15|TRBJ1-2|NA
CASSLNRGSNYGYTF
TGCGCCAGCAGCTTGAACAGGGGATCTAACTATGGCTACACCTTC
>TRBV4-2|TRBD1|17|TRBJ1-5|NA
CASSRKMTGASNQPQHF
TGTGCCAGCAGCCGAAAGATGACAGGGGCTAGCAATCAGCCCCAGCATTTT